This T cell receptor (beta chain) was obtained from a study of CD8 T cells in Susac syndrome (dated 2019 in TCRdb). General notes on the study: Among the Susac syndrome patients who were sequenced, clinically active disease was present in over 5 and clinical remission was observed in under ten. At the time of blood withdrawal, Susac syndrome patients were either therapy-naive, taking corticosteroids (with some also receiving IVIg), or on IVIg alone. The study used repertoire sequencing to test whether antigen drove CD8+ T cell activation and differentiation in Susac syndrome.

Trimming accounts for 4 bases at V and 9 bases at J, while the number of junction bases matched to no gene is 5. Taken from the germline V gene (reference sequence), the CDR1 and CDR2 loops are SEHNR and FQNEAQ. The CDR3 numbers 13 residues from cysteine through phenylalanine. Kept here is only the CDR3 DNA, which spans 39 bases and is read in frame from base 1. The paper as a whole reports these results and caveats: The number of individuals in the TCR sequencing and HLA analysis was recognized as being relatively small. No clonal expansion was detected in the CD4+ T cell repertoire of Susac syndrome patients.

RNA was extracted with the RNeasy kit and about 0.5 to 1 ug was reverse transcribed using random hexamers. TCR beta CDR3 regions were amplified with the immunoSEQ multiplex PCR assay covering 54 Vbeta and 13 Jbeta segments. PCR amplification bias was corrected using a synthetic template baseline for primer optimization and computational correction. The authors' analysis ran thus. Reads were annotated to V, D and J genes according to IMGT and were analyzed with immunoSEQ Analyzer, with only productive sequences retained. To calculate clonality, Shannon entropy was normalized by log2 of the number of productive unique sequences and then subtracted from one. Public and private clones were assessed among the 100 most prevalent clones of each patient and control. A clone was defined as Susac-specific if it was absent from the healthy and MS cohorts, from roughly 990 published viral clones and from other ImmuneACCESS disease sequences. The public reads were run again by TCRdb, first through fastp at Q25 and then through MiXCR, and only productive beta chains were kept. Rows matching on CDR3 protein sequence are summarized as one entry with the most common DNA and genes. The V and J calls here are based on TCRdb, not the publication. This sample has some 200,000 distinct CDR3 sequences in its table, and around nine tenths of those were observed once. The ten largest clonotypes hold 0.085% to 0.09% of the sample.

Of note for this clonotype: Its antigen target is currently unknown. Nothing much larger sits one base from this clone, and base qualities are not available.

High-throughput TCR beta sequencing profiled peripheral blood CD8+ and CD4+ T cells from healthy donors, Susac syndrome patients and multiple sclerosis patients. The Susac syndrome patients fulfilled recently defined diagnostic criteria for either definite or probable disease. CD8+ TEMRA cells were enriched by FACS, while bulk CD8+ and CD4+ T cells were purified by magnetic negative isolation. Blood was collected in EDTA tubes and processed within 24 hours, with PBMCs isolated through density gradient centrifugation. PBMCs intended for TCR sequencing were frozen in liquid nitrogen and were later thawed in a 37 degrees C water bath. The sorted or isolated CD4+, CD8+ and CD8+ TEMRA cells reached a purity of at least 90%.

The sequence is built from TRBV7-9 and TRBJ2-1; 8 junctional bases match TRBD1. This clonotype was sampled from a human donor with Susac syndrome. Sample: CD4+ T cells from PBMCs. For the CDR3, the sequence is CASSSTGGREQFF. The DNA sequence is TGTGCCAGCAGCTCCACAGGGGGTCGTGAGCAGTTCTTC.